This T cell receptor beta chain came from a study of blood T cell repertoires in COVID-19. About the research overall: Acute and convalescent COVID-19 specimens originated in the United States, Italy and Spain. In each case, the material was cDNA or gDNA derived from T cells, B-cell-depleted T cells, or PBMCs.

The age range of participants was about 18 to 90 years, with residence in about two dozen US areas. Participant-reported clinical history was the basis for cohort assignment. Using immunoSEQ multiplex PCR, the repertoire was profiled, and TCRdb retains in-frame clones only, with some absent. The sample shows approximately 380,000 clones, roughly 91% of them seen only once. There are 15 residues in the CDR3. Trimming stripped 0 bases from V and 2 bases from J, with 9 bases between. From germline, CDR1 is SGDLS and CDR2 YYNGEE. This clonotype was sampled from a woman between 18 and 29 years old who had recovered from COVID-19. The sequenced material came from PBMCs or T cells enriched from blood (not recorded which). The chain recombines TRBV9 with TRBJ2-1; tentative D call: TRBD2 (6 bases). This CDR3 is CASSVAVAAYNEQFF. The CDR3 DNA reads as TGTGCCAGCAGCGTAGCAGTAGCGGCCTACAATGAGCAGTTCTTC.